A single count supports the clone carrying this T cell receptor (beta chain). Methods used by the authors: The assay estimated nucleated cells by amplifying reference gene primers. The repertoire was sequenced with immunoSEQ multiplex PCR; TCRdb's copy has only in-frame clones and lacks some. Clone size and the V and J calls come from that table; the DNA yielded D and trimming. The table lists under 55,000 clones, around 84% of them singletons. This sample was included in a study of blood T cell repertoires in COVID-19. Study background: Samples of COVID-19 (acute and convalescent) were obtained from the United States, Italy and Spain. PBMCs, B-cell-depleted T cells, or T cells provided the cDNA or gDNA that made up the material.

The J segment lost 1 base and the V segment lost 4 bases, leaving 5 bases of the junction unmatched. Germline V CDR1 and CDR2: SGHVS, FQNEAQ. CDR3 size: 15 residues. Material for sequencing was peripheral blood. The source of this sequence is a man in his fifties or sixties with acute or convalescent COVID-19. The chain combines TRBV7-8 with TRBJ1-1; the match to TRBD1 covers 8 bases. In nucleotides, the CDR3 is TGTGCCAGCAGCTATAGACAGGGGAGGAACACTGAAGCTTTCTTT. It yields the protein CASSYRQGRNTEAFF. The whole variable domain, filled in from reference TRBV7-8 and TRBJ1-1, reads GAGVSQSPRYKVAKRGQDVALRCDPISGHVSLFWYQQALGQGPEFLTYFQNEAQLDKSGLPSDRFFAERPEGSVSTLKIQRTQQEDSAVYLCASSYRQGRNTEAFFGQGTRLTVV.